This T cell receptor beta chain was documented in a study of T cells after yellow fever vaccination. Study at large: The SMART-Seq v4 Ultra Low Input method served to prepare the low-cell-number fractions.

J was trimmed by 1 base and V by 1 base; bases with no gene match: 6. The CDR3 spans 16 residues. The V gene's germline CDR1 is SEHNR and CDR2 FQNEAQ (reference sequence). Study-level findings and limits: After the booster, about 95% of CD4 and around nine tenths of CD8 primary-response clones were re-detected.

A 5'RACE template-switching step, the method used to make TCR cDNA, added a universal primer site and UMIs. One entry per CDR3 protein, called by TCRdb with MiXCR from the 5' RACE reads. The repertoire holds more than 50,000 distinct CDR3 sequences, with about 5.6% as singletons. This clonotype occurred many times. This sequence originates from a man between 18 and 29 years old who received the YFV17D yellow fever vaccine. The V call is TRBV7-9, the J call TRBJ2-5, with 7 bases identical to TRBD2. This specimen was PBMCs, either bulk or a sorted T-cell subset (CD4+, CD8+, memory, or dextramer-sorted; not recorded which), taken on the day of the yellow fever booster vaccination. The CDR3 nucleotides read TGTGCCAGCAGCTTAGACGCCGGGGGGATCCAAGAGACCCAGTACTTC. Translation gives CASSLDAGGIQETQYF.